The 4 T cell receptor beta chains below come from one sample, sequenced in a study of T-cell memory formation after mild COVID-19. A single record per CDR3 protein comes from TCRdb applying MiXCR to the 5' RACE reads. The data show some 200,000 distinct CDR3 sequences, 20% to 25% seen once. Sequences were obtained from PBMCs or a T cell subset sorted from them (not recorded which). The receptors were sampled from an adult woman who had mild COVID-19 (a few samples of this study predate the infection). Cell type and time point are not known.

This CDR3 is CASSQQGLAGGQDTQYF. The CDR3 DNA is TGCGCCAGCAGCCAACAGGGACTAGCGGGGGGGCAAGATACGCAGTATTTT. The V and J genes are TRBV4-1 and TRBJ2-3; TRBD2 agrees at 16 bases. Germline V gene sequence: CDR1 MGHRA, CDR2 YSYEKL. V was clipped by 2 bases and J by 5 bases; unmatched bases: 4. This CDR3 has 17 amino acids.

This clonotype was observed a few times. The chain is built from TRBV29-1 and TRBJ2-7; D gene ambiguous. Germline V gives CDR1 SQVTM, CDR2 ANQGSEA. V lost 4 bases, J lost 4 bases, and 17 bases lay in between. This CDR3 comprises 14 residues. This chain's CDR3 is CSVAGEKMEYEQYF. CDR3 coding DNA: TGCAGCGTTGCCGGCGAAAAAATGGAGTACGAGCAGTACTTC.

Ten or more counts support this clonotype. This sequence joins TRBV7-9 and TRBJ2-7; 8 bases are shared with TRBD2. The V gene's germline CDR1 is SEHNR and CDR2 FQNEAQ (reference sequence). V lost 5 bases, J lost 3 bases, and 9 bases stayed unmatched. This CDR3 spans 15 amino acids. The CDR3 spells CASSGRAGGDYEQYF. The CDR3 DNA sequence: TGTGCCAGCAGCGGAAGGGCGGGAGGCGACTACGAGCAGTACTTC. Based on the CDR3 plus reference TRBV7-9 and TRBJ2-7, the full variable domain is DTGVSQNPRHKITKRGQNVTFRCDPISEHNRLYWYRQTLGQGPEFLTYFQNEAQLEKSRLLSDRFSAERPKGSFSTLEIQRTEQGDSAMYLCASSGRAGGDYEQYFGPGTRLTVT.

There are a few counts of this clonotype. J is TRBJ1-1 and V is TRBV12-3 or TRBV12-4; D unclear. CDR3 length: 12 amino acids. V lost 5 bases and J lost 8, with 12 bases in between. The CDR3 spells CASSPGPPEAFF. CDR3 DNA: TGTGCCAGCAGTCCAGGACCCCCAGAAGCTTTCTTT.